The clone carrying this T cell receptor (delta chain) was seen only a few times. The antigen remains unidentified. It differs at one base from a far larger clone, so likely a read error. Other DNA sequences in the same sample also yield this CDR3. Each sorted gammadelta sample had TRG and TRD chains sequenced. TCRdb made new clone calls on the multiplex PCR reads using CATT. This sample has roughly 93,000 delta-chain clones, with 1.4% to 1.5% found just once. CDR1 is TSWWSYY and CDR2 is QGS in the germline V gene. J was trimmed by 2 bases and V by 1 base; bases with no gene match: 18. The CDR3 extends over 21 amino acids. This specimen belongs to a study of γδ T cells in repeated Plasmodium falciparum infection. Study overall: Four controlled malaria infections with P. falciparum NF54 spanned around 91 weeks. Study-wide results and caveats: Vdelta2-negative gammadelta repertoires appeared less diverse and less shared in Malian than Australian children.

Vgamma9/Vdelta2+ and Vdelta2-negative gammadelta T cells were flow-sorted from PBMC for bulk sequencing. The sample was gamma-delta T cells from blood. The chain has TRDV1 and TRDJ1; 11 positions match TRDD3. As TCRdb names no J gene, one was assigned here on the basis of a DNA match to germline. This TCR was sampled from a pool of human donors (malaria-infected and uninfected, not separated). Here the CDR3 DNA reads TGTGCTCTTGGGGAACCCCAACCTCTTCCTGGATGGGGGATACGGACCGATAAACTCATCTTT. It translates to CALGEPQPLPGWGIRTDKLIF.